The clone carrying this T cell receptor beta chain appeared many times. The germline gives CDR1 SGHAT, CDR2 FQNNGV. V gave up 5 bases and J gave up 0 bases, with 6 bases separating them. CDR3 length: 13 amino acids. These data originate in a study of neurological immune-mediated disorders. The cDNA was generated through 5'RACE incorporating 10-nucleotide random UMIs. TCRdb used MiXCR to reprocess the 5' RACE reads, holding one entry per CDR3 protein. The sample lists about 57,000 distinct CDR3 sequences; about 12% were seen once. This chain uses TRBV11-2 with TRBJ2-3; D is ambiguous. The TCR comes from a woman aged 60 to 75 with HTLV-1-associated myelopathy (HAM/TSP). Sequencing input: PBMCs. CDR3 bases: TGTGCCAGCAGCCGTTCCAGCACAGATACGCAGTATTTT. Protein sequence: CASSRSSTDTQYF.